This T cell receptor beta chain was captured by sequencing in a study of T cell responses to AZD1222 COVID-19 vaccine. Study conclusions and caveats: White British people made up most donors, females outnumbered males, and clonal diversity was possibly underestimated.

With respect to this clone: The antigen is not known.

Germline V CDR1 and CDR2: SGHDN, FVKESK. CDR3 length: 16 residues. Trimming pared 0 bases from V and 2 bases from J, leaving 12 bases between. Clones were read by immunoSEQ multiplex PCR, and TCRdb kept only the in-frame ones, dropping some. Among tens of thousands of clones listed, around nine tenths were seen once. The input for sequencing was peripheral blood, taken on day 0 of AZD1222 vaccination. The chain joins TRBV14 to TRBJ2-3; tentative D call: TRBD1 (7 bases). This sequence originates from an adult in good health. DNA for the CDR3: TGTGCCAGCAGCCAAGATCGCAGGGGGGTCACAGATACGCAGTATTTT. Translation gives CASSQDRRGVTDTQYF.